This T cell receptor (beta chain) was captured by sequencing in a study of neurological immune-mediated disorders. Study results and caveats: Because no CDR3 amino acid sequences were shared across subjects by expanded clones, private repertoires were suggested in all groups. HTLV-1-associated myelopathy led in TCR clonal expansion, while multiple sclerosis ranked lowest, below healthy controls.

It was by 5'RACE with 10-nucleotide random UMIs that the cDNA was made. TCRdb recomputed calls from the 5' RACE reads with MiXCR, one row per CDR3 protein. The sample yields 50,000 or so distinct CDR3 sequences, about a quarter seen once. Per germline, CDR1 LGHDT and CDR2 YNNKEL (reference sequence). Trimming at V came to 4 bases and at J to 7 bases, leaving 4 bases not matched to a gene. The CDR3 has 13 residues. Note on this clonotype: Its antigen is not identified.

Unsorted libraries were derived from 2 million PBMCs stored at -80 C. Input material: PBMCs. The sequence derives from a woman between 70 and 85 years old in good health. The rearrangement links TRBV3-1 to TRBJ2-1; 7 positions agree with TRBD1. CDR3 coding DNA: TGTGCCAGCAGCCCGACAGGGCTAAATGAGCAGTTCTTC. Translated: CASSPTGLNEQFF.